The following is a T cell receptor (beta chain) sequence with its context. Its antigen specificity is not known. Via the germline V gene (reference sequence), CDR1 is PRHDT and CDR2 FYEKMQ. The CDR3 goes from the cysteine to the phenylalanine over 15 residues. No DNA is listed. The data were produced on an Illumina HiSeq 2000. TCR beta cDNA libraries were made by 5'RACE template switching that added a universal primer site and unique molecular identifiers. cDNA synthesis was primed from the TCR beta constant segment, followed by two successive PCR amplification steps. Per the source publication's procedure: MIGEC was used to demultiplex reads and group the reads by UMI, and MiTCR was used to assemble and quantify clonotypes. To exclude erroneous sequences, any TCR cDNA sequence not supported by at least two reads was discarded. The tcR package was used for downstream repertoire analysis, and clonotypes were matched across fractions by CDR3 nucleotide sequence plus V segment. VDJmatch was used to annotate antigen specificity against VDJdb, with one amino acid substitution in CDR3 allowed. TCRdb reprocessed the reads, reporting each CDR3 protein sequence once and no DNA. In this record, the V and J calls reflect TCRdb's handling and not the investigators' own analysis. The sample table on file contains over 150,000 distinct CDR3 sequences. The ten largest account for around 37% of the sample.

The record originates from a study of T cells expressing NK-cell markers (dated by TCRdb to the early 2020s). Some background on the complete study: About eight donors provided sorted CD3+CD56+NKG2C+, CD3+CD56+NKG2C- and CD3+CD56-NKG2C+ T-cell subsets, whose TCR beta-chain repertoires were profiled. Among the eight sequenced donors, seven were HCMV-seropositive and one was HCMV-seronegative. The eight sequenced donors were randomly selected healthy volunteers, three men and five women. Illumina HiSeq 2000/2500, MiSeq or NextSeq was used to sequence libraries as 2 x 150 bp reads. What the authors observed across the whole study: Those dominant clonotypes were again the most abundant among CD3+CD56-NKG2C+ cells in several donors, at 28.3-60.1%. For about 6 donors, the dominant CD3+CD56+NKG2C+ clonotypes were among the top 10 CD8+ clonotypes and accounted for about 1.0-7.5% of CD8+ T cells. Whether the expanded NKG2C-expressing T cell clones were specific for HCMV antigens remained unclear.

To determine HCMV serostatus, a commercial ELISA kit was used to detect HCMV-specific IgG in serum. Peripheral blood mononuclear cells were isolated from blood by Ficoll density gradient centrifugation. Input material: blood T cells: a sorted CD56 or NKG2C T cell subset, CD4+ or CD8+ T cells, or bulk PBMC T cells (not recorded which). The receptor chain draws on TRBV13 and TRBJ2-1; with no DNA, the TCRdb D assignment of TRBD2 cannot be verified. The sequence was collected from a woman aged 45-65 years in good health. Donor details come from another sample of the same person, matched by shared clones. The CDR3 loop reads CASSARLAGYNEQFF. The CDR3, completed at both ends by the reference TRBV13 and TRBJ2-1 genes, gives the full variable domain AAGVIQSPRHLIKEKRETATLKCYPIPRHDTVYWYQQGPGQDPQFLISFYEKMQSDKGSIPDRFSAQQFSDYHSELNMSSLELGDSALYFCASSARLAGYNEQFFGPGTRLTVL.